One sample yielded the 17 T cell receptor beta chains listed below, sequenced in a study of identical twins. Using its own MiXCR run on the 5' RACE reads, TCRdb lists one record per CDR3 protein. The table records around 250,000 distinct CDR3 sequences, roughly 8% of them present only once. This sample also appeared in a second study, on yellow fever vaccine responses in identical twins.

The sample consisted of CD8+ T cells sorted from blood. The receptors shown here come from a woman under 30 in good health.

V and J are TRBV24-1 and TRBJ2-3; D possibly corresponds to TRBD1 (5 bases). Trimming left V 3 bases short and J 6 bases short, with 9 bases between. The CDR3 consists of 13 residues. Germline values: CDR1 KGHDR, CDR2 SFDVKD. The CDR3 protein is CATSDLGADTQYF. CDR3 nucleotide sequence: TGTGCCACCAGTGATCTAGGGGCGGATACGCAGTATTTT.

This clonotype was recorded at least ten times. The chain uses TRBV12-3 or TRBV12-4 and TRBJ2-3, with a possible D match to TRBD2 (7 bases). This CDR3 contains 14 residues. V was shortened by 5 bases and J by 5 bases, with 14 bases between the two germline ends. The CDR3 region has the DNA TGTGCCAGCAGTCCGAGGGGGGGGGAAGATACGCAGTATTTT. As protein: CASSPRGGEDTQYF.

This clonotype was picked up many times. The V and J genes are TRBV11-2 and TRBJ2-5, with a tentative D call TRBD1 (5 bases). Trimming stripped 5 bases from V and 6 bases from J, with 19 bases between. The length of the CDR3 is 15 residues. Germline lookup yields CDR1 SGHAT and CDR2 FQNNGV. In DNA form, the CDR3 reads TGTGCCAGCAGCCCAACAGGCTCAGCCGGACAGACCCAGTACTTC. Translation: CASSPTGSAGQTQYF.

This clonotype was observed a few times. The chain joins TRBV7-8 to TRBJ2-7; 7 bases map to TRBD1. Trimming took 0 bases from V and 3 from J; bases not matched to a gene: 5. The CDR3 length is 15 residues. Germline values: CDR1 SGHVS, CDR2 FQNEAQ. CDR3 coding DNA: TGTGCCAGCAGCTTAGCTTGGGGACAGTTCTACGAGCAGTACTTC. Protein: CASSLAWGQFYEQYF.

This clonotype was observed a few times. The V and J genes are TRBV7-9 and TRBJ2-1; D gene ambiguous. This CDR3 contains 15 residues. The V end was cut by 1 base, the J end by 1 base, with 8 bases between. CDR1 and CDR2 (germline): SEHNR, FQNEAQ (reference sequence). The CDR3 sequence: CASSLEVVSYNEQFF. The CDR3 bases are TGTGCCAGCAGCTTAGAGGTAGTTTCCTACAATGAGCAGTTCTTC.

The V and J genes are TRBV7-2 and TRBJ2-1, with 7 bases identical to TRBD1. Germline CDR1 SGHTA, CDR2 FQGNSA. This CDR3 spans 15 amino acids. Losses at the gene ends were 5 bases for V and 3 bases for J; bases not matched to a gene: 7. The CDR3 DNA follows: TGTGCCAGCAGCGCGATTTGGACAGGCTACAATGAGCAGTTCTTC. The encoded protein is CASSAIWTGYNEQFF.

Concerning this clonotype itself: A junction end diverges from the germline sequence, so it may reflect a read error. The gene calls are TRBV11-1 and TRBJ2-5; 12 bases are a match to TRBD1. Germline V gene sequence: CDR1 SGHAT, CDR2 FQDESV (reference sequence). The CDR3 loop spans 19 amino acids. The CDR3 sequence is CASSLGWDRGQSLQESQYF. The CDR3 DNA is TGTGCCAGCAGCTTAGGTTGGGACAGGGGGCAGTCATTACAAGAGAGCCAGTACTTC.

As to this clonotype: A much larger clone sits a single nucleotide away, making a read error possible. The rearrangement joins TRBV9 to TRBJ2-1, with 7 positions matching TRBD2. V shed 2 bases and J 9 bases; nucleotides not matched to a gene: 5. The CDR3 spans 13 residues. Germline V lookup: CDR1 SGDLS, CDR2 YYNGEE. The CDR3 is CASSVWGGTEQFF. The CDR3 coding sequence is TGTGCCAGCAGCGTTTGGGGGGGAACTGAGCAGTTCTTC.

In its sample, this clonotype was seen many times. The V gene is TRBV7-6, the J gene TRBJ2-3, with D possibly TRBD1 on 6 matching bases. The germline V gene has CDR1 SGHVS and CDR2 FNYEAQ. Trimming left V 2 bases short and J 2 bases short, with 8 bases between. This CDR3 has 14 residues. The DNA of the CDR3 is TGTGCCAGCAGCTTAAGGGGGTCCACAGATACGCAGTATTTT. This sequence encodes CASSLRGSTDTQYF.

J is TRBJ2-5 and V is TRBV24-1; D perhaps matches TRBD2 (5 bases). The CDR3 is 14 amino acids. Germline values: CDR1 KGHDR, CDR2 SFDVKD. Trimming pared 0 bases from V and 4 bases from J, leaving 8 bases between. CDR3 region: CATSDLSSPETQYF. Here the CDR3 DNA reads TGTGCCACCAGTGATTTGTCTAGCCCAGAGACCCAGTACTTC.

There are many counts of this clonotype. CDR3 in amino acids: CASSVDGGQETQYF. CDR3 bases: TGTGCCAGCAGCGTAGATGGGGGCCAAGAGACCCAGTACTTC. The rearrangement joins TRBV9 to TRBJ2-5; D is perhaps TRBD1 or TRBD2 (5 bases each). V shed 0 bases and J shed 1 base, with 7 bases lying between them. This CDR3 comprises 14 residues. The germline gives CDR1 SGDLS, CDR2 YYNGEE.

This clonotype came up once. V and J are TRBV5-1 and TRBJ2-7, with D unclear. This CDR3 region has 14 residues. V was pared by 4 bases and J by 3 bases, with 14 bases between. The germline gives CDR1 SGHRS, CDR2 YFSETQ. CDR3 sequence reads: CASSPAASVYEQYF. CDR3 nucleotides: TGCGCCAGCAGCCCCGCAGCGTCCGTCTACGAGCAGTACTTC.

This clonotype was recorded at least ten times. The V call is TRBV7-9, the J call TRBJ2-7; 10 nucleotides agree with TRBD2. The CDR3 is 17 amino acids. CDR1 and CDR2 (germline): SEHNR, FQNEAQ (reference sequence). Trimming cost V 4 bases and J 5 bases; bases outside gene matches: 14. The CDR3 sequence: CASSSPGAGLANHEQYF. For the CDR3, the DNA is TGTGCCAGCAGCTCACCAGGGGCGGGACTAGCGAACCACGAGCAGTACTTC.

This clonotype showed up many times. The chain carries TRBV7-9 and TRBJ2-7, with 7 bases identical to TRBD2. The V and J ends lost 6 bases and 0 bases, in that order; junction bases with no gene match: 8. CDR3 length: 15 amino acids. The germline V gene encodes CDR1 SEHNR and CDR2 FQNEAQ (reference sequence). The CDR3: CASSYLAEGSYEQYF. CDR3 in DNA: TGTGCCAGCAGTTATCTAGCGGAAGGCTCCTACGAGCAGTACTTC.

V usage is TRBV27 and J usage is TRBJ2-5; 13 positions agree with TRBD2. V lost 5 bases to trimming and J lost 4 bases; unmatched junction nucleotides: 13. The CDR3 covers 18 residues. CDR1 and CDR2 from the germline V gene are MNHEY and SMNVEV (reference sequence). The chain's CDR3 is CASSPEGLAGLSRETQYF. DNA of the CDR3: TGTGCCAGCAGTCCAGAGGGACTAGCGGGGTTATCGAGAGAGACCCAGTACTTC.

The chain employs TRBV7-3 and TRBJ2-3; D unclear. The V end was cut by 10 bases, the J end by 2 bases, with 13 bases between. CDR1 is SGHTA and CDR2 is FQGTGA in the germline V gene. The length of the CDR3 is 13 residues. The CDR3 sequence: CAISSLPTDTQYF. DNA for the CDR3: TGTGCCATCAGTTCACTCCCCACAGATACGCAGTATTTT.

This clonotype appeared a few times. The rearrangement joins TRBV11-2 to TRBJ2-3; D call uncertain. This CDR3 has 12 amino acids. V was clipped by 6 bases and J by 2 bases, with 6 bases between them. CDR1 and CDR2 (germline): SGHAT, FQNNGV. Here the CDR3 reads CASSHDTDTQYF. The CDR3 coding sequence is TGTGCCAGCAGTCACGACACAGATACGCAGTATTTT.